One sample yielded the 15 T cell receptor beta chains listed below, sequenced in a study of T cells after yellow fever vaccination (dated by TCRdb to 2018 to 2020). The library was produced with 5' RACE. This sample was sequenced with an Illumina HiSeq 2500. TCRdb reanalyzed the raw reads on its own, using fastp at Q25 for trimming and MiXCR for clone calling, and kept in-frame beta chains. Identical CDR3 proteins give one entry, which carries the most common genes and DNA. Across this sample there are about 400,000 distinct CDR3 sequences, with around 6.4% seen only once. The ten largest clones capture 15% of the sample. The label giving this sample's treatment or condition can be read as: live attenuated yellow fever vaccine strain. The specimen was PBMCs, collected 5 days after the yellow fever booster vaccination. These receptors were collected from a man aged 25-40 years who received the YFV17D yellow fever vaccine.

V is TRBV5-6 and J is TRBJ2-3, with 7 bases matching TRBD2. The CDR3 totals 13 residues. V was clipped by 2 bases and J by 9 bases; unmatched bases: 6. Germline V gives CDR1 SGHDT, CDR2 YYEEEE. The CDR3 loop reads CASSLTREGTQYF. The CDR3 coding sequence is TGTGCCAGCAGCTTAACTAGGGAGGGCACGCAGTATTTT.

This clonotype was detected a few times. The chain joins TRBV11-2 to TRBJ2-7; 11 bases agree with TRBD1. The germline gives CDR1 SGHAT, CDR2 FQNNGV. V lost 3 bases, J lost 6 bases, and 4 bases stayed unmatched. The CDR3 is 14 amino acids. DNA of the CDR3: TGTGCCAGCAGCTTGGACAGGGGGCGCCTCGAGCAGTACTTC. Translating gives CASSLDRGRLEQYF. Looking up the rest from reference TRBV11-2 and TRBJ2-7 gives the full variable domain: EAGVAQSPRYKIIEKRQSVAFWCNPISGHATLYWYQQILGQGPKLLIQFQNNGVVDDSQLPKDRFSAERLKGVDSTLKIQPAKLEDSAVYLCASSLDRGRLEQYFGPGTRLTVT.

The chain links TRBV5-1 to TRBJ2-5; 11 bases are shared with TRBD2. Germline V gives CDR1 SGHRS, CDR2 YFSETQ. Losses at the gene ends were 2 bases for V and 5 bases for J; bases not matched to a gene: 11. This CDR3 region has 17 residues. The CDR3 region is CASSFDSGRAGSETQYF. CDR3 nucleotides: TGCGCCAGCAGCTTTGATAGCGGGAGGGCCGGTTCGGAGACCCAGTACTTC. Full variable domain (outside the CDR3, taken from reference TRBV5-1 and TRBJ2-5): KAGVTQTPRYLIKTRGQQVTLSCSPISGHRSVSWYQQTPGQGLQFLFEYFSETQRNKGNFPGRFSGRQFSNSRSEMNVSTLELGDSALYLCASSFDSGRAGSETQYFGPGTRLLVL.

Concerning this clonotype itself: An end of the junction does not agree with germline; a read error may underlie this. This chain links TRBV5-1 with TRBJ2-1; 8 bases are a match to TRBD2. This CDR3 spans 16 amino acids. The V gene's germline CDR1 is SGHRS and CDR2 YFSETQ. Here the CDR3 DNA reads TGCGCCAGCAGCTTGACCGGGACTAGTGGTGGCAATGAGCAGTCCTTC. Translated, it gives CASSLTGTSGGNEQSF. The full variable domain, in which reference TRBV5-1 and TRBJ2-1 provide the parts outside the CDR3, is KAGVTQTPRYLIKTRGQQVTLSCSPISGHRSVSWYQQTPGQGLQFLFEYFSETQRNKGNFPGRFSGRQFSNSRSEMNVSTLELGDSALYLCASSLTGTSGGNEQSFGPGTRLTVL.

This clonotype was counted between two and nine times. V usage is TRBV12-3 or TRBV12-4 and J usage is TRBJ2-7; D may be TRBD1 or TRBD2 (5 bases each). CDR3 length: 13 residues. Deletions cut 5 bases from V and 5 bases from J, with 13 bases between. This CDR3 is CASSRLRGDEQYF. CDR3 nucleotides: TGTGCCAGCAGTCGCCTGAGGGGCGACGAGCAGTACTTC.

The chain joins TRBV7-6 to TRBJ2-1; weak D call: TRBD2 (5 bases). Germline lookup yields CDR1 SGHVS and CDR2 FNYEAQ. V was trimmed by 2 bases and J by 8 bases, leaving 13 bases between them. The CDR3 contains 14 residues. CDR3 sequence (DNA): TGTGCCAGCAGCTTATTTACCCCCGGGGATGAGCAGTTCTTC. Translating it yields CASSLFTPGDEQFF.

This clonotype was recorded a few times. The V call is TRBV7-8, the J call TRBJ2-1, with 11 bases lining up with TRBD2. This CDR3 is built from 17 residues. V trimming: 1 base; J trimming: 5 bases; junction bases outside the gene matches: 7. CDR1 and CDR2 from the germline V gene are SGHVS and FQNEAQ. The CDR3 DNA sequence: TGTGCCAGCAGCTTAGTTCGCCTAGCGGGAGGTCACAATGAGCAGTTCTTC. Amino acid sequence: CASSLVRLAGGHNEQFF.

In its sample, this clonotype was seen many times. V and J are TRBV12-3 or TRBV12-4 and TRBJ2-7; TRBD2 is a possible D gene (5 bases). CDR3 length: 14 amino acids. V lost 2 bases and J lost 6, with 14 bases in between. The DNA of the CDR3 is TGTGCCAGCAGTTTAAGTGGCAGAGGGTCCGAGCAGTACTTC. Its protein product is CASSLSGRGSEQYF.

Only a few counts were recorded for this clonotype. This chain links TRBV27 with TRBJ2-5; D is possibly TRBD2 (5 bases). Germline CDR1 is MNHEY and CDR2 is SMNVEV (reference sequence). The CDR3 sequence is 15 residues long. The V end lost 1 base, the J end lost 5 bases, and 14 bases lay between the germline ends. The CDR3 loop is CASSLFPGSEETQYF. CDR3 coding DNA: TGTGCCAGCAGTTTATTTCCGGGATCTGAGGAGACCCAGTACTTC.

The rearrangement uses TRBV7-2 and TRBJ2-2, with D uncertain. The CDR3 spans 15 residues. Trimming removed 1 base at V and 0 bases at J, with 6 bases between. CDR1 is SGHTA, CDR2 FQGNSA, per germline. CDR3 DNA: TGTGCCAGCAGCTTAGGACCCTCGAACACCGGGGAGCTGTTTTTT. Encoded protein: CASSLGPSNTGELFF.

This clonotype was recorded many times. The chain employs TRBV20-1 and TRBJ2-3; D not resolved. This CDR3 is 12 amino acids long. CDR1 DFQATT and CDR2 SNEGSKA come from the germline V gene (reference sequence). The ends were cut back, 5 bases at V and 0 bases at J, with 6 bases in the middle. CDR3 bases: TGCAGTGCTGACGCTAGCACAGATACGCAGTATTTT. Protein: CSADASTDTQYF.

This clonotype was observed a few times. The CDR3 sequence: CSARGGGQANSPLHF. The CDR3 coding sequence is TGCAGTGCTAGAGGAGGGGGACAGGCTAATTCACCCCTCCACTTT. V usage is TRBV20-1 and J usage is TRBJ1-6, with 8 nucleotides matching TRBD1. Germline CDR1 is DFQATT and CDR2 is SNEGSKA (reference sequence). The CDR3 totals 15 residues. The V and J ends lost 1 base and 6 bases, in that order; junction bases with no gene match: 5.

The sample holds many counts of this clonotype. The rearrangement joins TRBV29-1 to TRBJ2-7, with D hard to call. The V end was cut by 6 bases, the J end by 9 bases, with 15 bases between. The CDR3 consists of 11 residues. Germline V CDR1 and CDR2: SQVTM, ANQGSEA. The CDR3 coding sequence is TGCAGCGTCGCTGACGGGCTTGGGCAGTACTTC. It yields the protein CSVADGLGQYF.

This clonotype turned up a few times. The gene calls are TRBV11-2 and TRBJ2-3; TRBD2 matches at 13 bases. Trimming at V came to 5 bases and at J to 1 base, leaving 9 bases not matched to a gene. The length of the CDR3 is 18 residues. Per germline, CDR1 SGHAT and CDR2 FQNNGV. The CDR3 spells CASSPRTSGSFGTDTQYF. Written as DNA, the CDR3 is TGTGCCAGCAGCCCGCGGACTAGCGGGAGCTTTGGCACAGATACGCAGTATTTT.

This clonotype has more than one count but fewer than ten. The rearrangement links TRBV25-1 to TRBJ2-2; D call uncertain. Germline loops: CDR1 MGHDK, CDR2 SYGVNS. The V end lost 3 bases, the J end lost 0 bases, and 11 bases lay between the germline ends. CDR3 length: 16 residues. The CDR3 loop reads CASSDGRSSNTGELFF. The DNA for the CDR3 is TGTGCCAGCAGTGACGGCAGATCTTCGAACACCGGGGAGCTGTTTTTT.